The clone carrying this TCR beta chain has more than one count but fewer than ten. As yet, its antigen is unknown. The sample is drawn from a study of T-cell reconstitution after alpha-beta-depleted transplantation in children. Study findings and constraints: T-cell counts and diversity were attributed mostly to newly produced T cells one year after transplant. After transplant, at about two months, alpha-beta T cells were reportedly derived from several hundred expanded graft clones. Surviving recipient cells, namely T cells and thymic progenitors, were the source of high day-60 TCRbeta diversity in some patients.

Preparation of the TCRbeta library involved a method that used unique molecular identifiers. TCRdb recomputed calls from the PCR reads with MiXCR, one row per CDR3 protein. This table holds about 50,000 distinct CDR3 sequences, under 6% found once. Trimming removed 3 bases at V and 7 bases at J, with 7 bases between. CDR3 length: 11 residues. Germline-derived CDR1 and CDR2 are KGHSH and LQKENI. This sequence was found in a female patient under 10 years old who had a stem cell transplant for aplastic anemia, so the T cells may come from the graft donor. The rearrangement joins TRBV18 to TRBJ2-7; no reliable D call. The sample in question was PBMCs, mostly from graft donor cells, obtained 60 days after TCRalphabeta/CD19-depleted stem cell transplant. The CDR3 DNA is TGTGCCAGCTCACCCCAACAGGAGCAGTACTTC. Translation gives CASSPQQEQYF. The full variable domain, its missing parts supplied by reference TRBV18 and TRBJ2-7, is NAGVMQNPRHLVRRRGQEARLRCSPMKGHSHVYWYRQLPEEGLKFMVYLQKENIIDESGMPKERFSAEFPKEGPSILRIQQVVRGDSAAYFCASSPQQEQYFGPGTRLTVT.